This note documents a single T cell receptor (beta chain) sequence. The entry originates in a study of blood T cell repertoires in COVID-19. Study as a whole: Acute and convalescent COVID-19 samples came from the United States, Italy and Spain. PBMCs, B-cell-depleted T cells, or T cells provided the cDNA or gDNA that made up the material.

Germline assignment: CDR1 SGHRS and CDR2 YFSETQ. The CDR3 is made up of 13 amino acids. V lost 5 bases and J lost 2, with 11 bases in between. In the original processing: Reference gene primer amplification gave nucleated cell count estimates. Sequencing used immunoSEQ multiplex PCR; TCRdb keeps in-frame clones, though not all of them. V and J calls and clone size are given by that table; D and trimming were obtained from the DNA. This table has 70,000 or so clones, over 75% appearing once. The receptor's source is a man older than 75 with acute or convalescent COVID-19. Material for sequencing was peripheral blood. The chain combines TRBV5-1 with TRBJ2-7, with a weak D call TRBD1 (6 bases). The CDR3 protein is CASSRQATYEQYF. DNA for the CDR3: TGCGCCAGCAGTCGACAGGCGACCTACGAGCAGTACTTC.